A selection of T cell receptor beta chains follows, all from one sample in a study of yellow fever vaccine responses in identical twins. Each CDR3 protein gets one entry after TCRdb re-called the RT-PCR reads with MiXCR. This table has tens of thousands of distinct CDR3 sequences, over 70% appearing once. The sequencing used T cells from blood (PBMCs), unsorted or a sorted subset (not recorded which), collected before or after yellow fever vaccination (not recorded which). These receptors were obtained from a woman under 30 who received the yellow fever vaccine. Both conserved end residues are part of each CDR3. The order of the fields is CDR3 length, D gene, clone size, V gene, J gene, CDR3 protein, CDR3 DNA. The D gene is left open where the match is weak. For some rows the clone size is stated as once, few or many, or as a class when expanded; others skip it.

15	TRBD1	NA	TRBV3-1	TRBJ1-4	CASSQDAQGGEKLFF	TGTGCCAGCAGCCAAGATGCGCAGGGGGGTGAAAAACTGTTTTTT
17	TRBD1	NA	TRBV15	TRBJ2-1	CATSRDRWDRSYNEQFF	TGTGCCACCAGCAGAGATCGGTGGGACAGGTCCTACAATGAGCAGTTCTTC
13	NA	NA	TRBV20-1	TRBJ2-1	CSARGGSYNEQFF	TGCAGTGCTAGAGGGGGCTCCTACAATGAGCAGTTCTTC
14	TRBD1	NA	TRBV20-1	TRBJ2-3	CSAPRQGTPDTQYF	TGCAGTGCGCCTCGACAGGGTACCCCAGATACGCAGTATTTT
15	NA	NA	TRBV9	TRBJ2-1	CASSVVVNTPGLQFF	TGTGCCAGCAGCGTAGTGGTCAACACGCCCGGGTTACAGTTCTTC
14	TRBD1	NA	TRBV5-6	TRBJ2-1	CASSWGQKTNEQFF	TGTGCCAGCAGCTGGGGACAGAAAACAAATGAGCAGTTCTTC
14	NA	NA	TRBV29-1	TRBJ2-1	CSVESGYKGNEQFF	TGCAGCGTTGAGTCGGGGTATAAGGGCAATGAGCAGTTCTTC
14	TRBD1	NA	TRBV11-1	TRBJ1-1	CATSEGQKNTEAFF	TGTGCCACCTCCGAGGGACAGAAGAACACTGAAGCTTTCTTT
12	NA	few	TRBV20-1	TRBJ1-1	CSARISHTEAFF	TGCAGTGCTAGGATATCCCACACTGAAGCTTTCTTT
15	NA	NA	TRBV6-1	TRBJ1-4	CASSEEDGNNEKLFF	TGTGCCAGCAGTGAGGAGGACGGGAATAATGAAAAACTGTTTTTT
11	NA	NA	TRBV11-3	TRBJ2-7	CASSFFGEQYF	TGTGCCAGCAGCTTCTTCGGGGAGCAGTACTTC
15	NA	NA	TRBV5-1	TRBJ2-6	CASSLSGTGANVLTF	TGCGCCAGCAGCTTGAGTGGTACTGGGGCCAACGTCCTGACTTTC
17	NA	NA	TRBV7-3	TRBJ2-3	CASSLQGASGDTDTQYF	TGTGCCAGCAGCTTGCAGGGGGCTAGCGGGGACACAGATACGCAGTATTTT
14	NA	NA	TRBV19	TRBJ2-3	CASRVGRTSDTQYF	TGTGCCAGTAGGGTGGGGCGGACGTCAGATACGCAGTATTTT
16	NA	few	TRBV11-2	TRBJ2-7	CASSLGGAGTSREQYF	TGTGCCAGCAGCTTAGGAGGAGCGGGTACAAGTAGGGAGCAGTACTTC